A single sample is the source of the 26 T cell receptor beta chains below, sequenced in a study of identical twins (TCRdb year 2016). The method was 5' RACE. Sequencer: Illumina HiSeq 2000. TCRdb reworked the public reads: Q25 trimming with fastp, MiXCR clone assembly, productive beta chains retained. Each entry merges the rows of one CDR3 protein and shows their most common DNA and genes. The sample table records 1.5 million to 2 million distinct CDR3 sequences; roughly a third of these occur just once. Of the sample, about 0.27% falls within the top ten clones. The sample comprised cord blood. Receptors were obtained from a newborn girl in good health.

This clonotype was observed a few times. V is TRBV5-1 and J is TRBJ1-1; D is undetermined. Germline V CDR1 and CDR2: SGHRS, YFSETQ. V lost 4 bases, J lost 3 bases, and 10 bases lay in between. This CDR3 region has 13 residues. DNA of the CDR3: TGCGCCAGCAGCCAGGACGGTCACACTGAAGCTTTCTTT. Protein: CASSQDGHTEAFF. Together with reference TRBV5-1 and TRBJ1-1, the CDR3 gives the full variable domain: KAGVTQTPRYLIKTRGQQVTLSCSPISGHRSVSWYQQTPGQGLQFLFEYFSETQRNKGNFPGRFSGRQFSNSRSEMNVSTLELGDSALYLCASSQDGHTEAFFGQGTRLTVV.

This chain uses TRBV30 with TRBJ1-5; weak D call: TRBD1 (5 bases). Trimming shortened V by 0 bases and J by 7 bases, and 10 bases separated the two germline ends. This CDR3 contains 13 residues. Germline V lookup: CDR1 GTSNPN, CDR2 SVGIG (reference sequence). The CDR3 sequence: CAWSVRGEQPQHF. CDR3 in DNA: TGTGCCTGGAGTGTGAGAGGGGAACAGCCCCAGCATTTT.

J is TRBJ1-5 and V is TRBV6-1; 7 nucleotides align to TRBD1. Per germline, CDR1 MNHNS and CDR2 SASEGT. The CDR3 length is 14 residues. The ends lost 3 bases at V and 6 bases at J; junction bases unmatched: 5. The CDR3 DNA sequence: TGTGCCAGCAGTGATGACAGGGTGCCTCAGCCCCAGCATTTT. Translating it yields CASSDDRVPQPQHF.

The V call is TRBV12-3 or TRBV12-4, the J call TRBJ1-5; maybe TRBD1 (5 bases). The CDR3 loop spans 15 amino acids. Deletions cut 6 bases from V and 9 bases from J, with 21 bases between. The CDR3 region has the DNA TGTGCCAGCAGCCCAGCGGGTGCCAGGGTATGGCCCCAGCATTTT. Its translation: CASSPAGARVWPQHF.

V usage is TRBV5-6 and J usage is TRBJ1-1, with TRBD1 matching over 7 bases. CDR3 length: 16 amino acids. J lost 4 bases, V lost 1 base, and 10 bases had no gene match. CDR1 is SGHDT, CDR2 YYEEEE, per germline. The CDR3 loop reads CASSLFLGSGGTEAFF. The CDR3 DNA follows: TGTGCCAGCAGCTTGTTTCTGGGGTCAGGGGGCACTGAAGCTTTCTTT.

This clonotype has just one count. This sequence joins TRBV24-1 and TRBJ2-4; the match to TRBD2 covers 11 bases. The DNA end is a closer match to TRBJ2-7, so the J assignment may be wrong. The CDR3 consists of 16 residues. Germline CDR1 is KGHDR and CDR2 is SFDVKD. CDR3 nucleotide sequence: TGTGCCACCAGTGATTACTCGACTAGCGGGGCCTACGAGCAGTACTTC. Encoded protein: CATSDYSTSGAYEQYF.

This clonotype has only a few counts. This chain uses TRBV21-1 with TRBJ2-7; the table assigns TRBD2, which was not confirmed against the DNA. TRBV21-1 is a recognized pseudogene. The CDR3 has 11 residues. In DNA form, the CDR3 reads TGTGCCAGCAGATCATTACTAGGGCAGTACTTC. Protein: CASRSLLGQYF.

In its sample, this clonotype was seen once. The junction departs from germline at one end; a sequencing error may be responsible. V and J are TRBV10-2 and TRBJ1-1; D gene ambiguous. The CDR3 is made up of 16 amino acids. Looked up from germline, CDR1 is WSHSY and CDR2 is SAAADI. The CDR3 DNA reads as TGCGCCAGCAGTGGCGGTTGGCGGGGAATGAACGCTGAAGCTTTCTTT. It specifies CASSGGWRGMNAEAFF.

This clonotype showed up just a few times. The V and J genes are TRBV20-1 and TRBJ2-1; D remains ambiguous. The germline V gene encodes CDR1 DFQATT and CDR2 SNEGSKA (reference sequence). This CDR3 has 14 amino acids. Trimming left V 0 bases short and J 4 bases short, with 10 bases between. CDR3 in DNA: TGCAGTGCTAGAGATGGAATGAAATACAATGAGCAGTTCTTC. Protein product: CSARDGMKYNEQFF.

The chain joins TRBV20-1 to TRBJ2-7, with 7 nucleotides matching TRBD2. The germline gives CDR1 DFQATT, CDR2 SNEGSKA (reference sequence). This CDR3 region has 15 residues. V was clipped by 0 bases and J by 7 bases; unmatched bases: 12. The CDR3 reads CSARDRTSVYNEQYF. CDR3 sequence (DNA): TGCAGTGCTAGAGATCGAACTAGCGTTTACAATGAGCAGTACTTC.

The chain is built from TRBV4-2 and TRBJ2-3, with 7 nucleotides matching TRBD2. The length of the CDR3 is 18 residues. Unmatched junction bases numbered 14, after V lost 4 bases and J lost 1 base. Germline CDR1 reads LGHNA; CDR2 reads YNFKEQ. This CDR3 is CASSLLLGLLARTDTQYF. DNA for the CDR3: TGTGCCAGCAGCCTCCTCTTAGGGCTACTAGCGCGCACAGATACGCAGTATTTT.

This clonotype has more than one count but fewer than ten. This chain uses TRBV11-2 with TRBJ2-1; TRBD2 matches 11 bases. CDR1 and CDR2 (germline): SGHAT, FQNNGV. The CDR3 has 18 amino acids. Losses at the gene ends were 1 base for V and 0 bases for J; bases not matched to a gene: 5. The CDR3 protein is CASSLGLAGRNSYNEQFF. CDR3 nucleotides: TGTGCCAGCAGCTTAGGACTAGCGGGGCGTAACTCCTACAATGAGCAGTTCTTC.

CDR3 coding DNA: TGTGCCAGCAGCCCTAGCGGGCCCCTCAATGAGCAGTACTTC. Residues: CASSPSGPLNEQYF. The chain recombines TRBV11-2 with TRBJ2-5; TRBD2 matches 8 bases. This CDR3 has 14 amino acids. CDR1 is SGHAT and CDR2 is FQNNGV in the germline V gene. V trimming: 5 bases; J trimming: 11 bases; junction bases outside the gene matches: 13.

This clonotype was observed at least ten times. The gene calls are TRBV10-3 and TRBJ2-3; D uncertain. The germline V and J ends were trimmed by 0 bases and 6 bases, with 4 bases remaining between them. CDR1 and CDR2 from the germline V gene are ENHRY and SYGVKD. This CDR3 region has 12 residues. The CDR3 nucleotides read TGTGCCATCAGTGAGTCGCGGGATACGCAGTATTTT. Translated, it gives CAISESRDTQYF.

This clonotype turned up a few times. The chain uses TRBV3-1 and TRBJ2-1, with D unclear. Germline assignment: CDR1 LGHDT and CDR2 YNNKEL (reference sequence). The CDR3 has 15 residues. Trimming cost V 2 bases and J 11 bases, with 19 bases left between them. The DNA for the CDR3 is TGTGCCAGCAGCCAACTAACGAGCCGGGTTTATCAGCAGTTCTTC. Its protein is CASSQLTSRVYQQFF.

This chain joins TRBV28 and TRBJ1-1; a possible D gene is TRBD1 (6 bases). The germline V and J ends were trimmed by 1 base and 5 bases, with 17 bases remaining between them. The CDR3 runs to 16 residues. Germline loops: CDR1 MDHEN, CDR2 SYDVKM. The CDR3 spells CASSLSHGVGGTEAFF. CDR3 nucleotide sequence: TGTGCCAGCAGTTTATCCCACGGGGTAGGGGGGACTGAAGCTTTCTTT.

This clonotype showed up just a few times. The genes are TRBV6-6 and TRBJ2-7; D not certain. V dropped 2 bases and J dropped 3 bases, with 8 bases sitting between them. The CDR3 contains 13 residues. Germline CDR1 is MNHNY and CDR2 is SVGAGI (reference sequence). The chain's CDR3 is CASSYVLGYEQYF. Written as DNA, the CDR3 is TGTGCCAGCAGTTACGTTTTGGGCTACGAGCAGTACTTC.

In its sample, this clonotype was seen a few times. This sequence may be a read error, since a much larger clone differs from it by one base. The V and J genes are TRBV10-3 and TRBJ2-7, with 9 bases fitting TRBD2. Germline V gene lookup returns CDR1 ENHRY and CDR2 SYGVKD. This CDR3 region has 13 residues. V gave up 4 bases and J gave up 3 bases; unmatched junction bases: 1. CDR3 in amino acids: CAISGTSVYEQYF. CDR3 DNA sequence: TGTGCCATCAGTGGGACTAGCGTCTACGAGCAGTACTTC.

This clonotype was observed a single time. The J gene is TRBJ2-1, the V gene TRBV5-1; D might be TRBD2 (6 bases). The length of the CDR3 is 17 residues. The V end lost 0 bases, the J end lost 4 bases, and 17 bases lay between the germline ends. The germline CDR1 and CDR2 sequences are SGHRS and YFSETQ. This CDR3 is CASSLGGVRLGYNEQFF. The CDR3 DNA sequence: TGCGCCAGCAGCTTGGGGGGGGTTCGCCTGGGGTACAATGAGCAGTTCTTC.

This clonotype occurred a few times. This chain joins TRBV20-1 and TRBJ2-5; D is perhaps TRBD1 (5 bases). The CDR3 is 14 amino acids. V was shortened by 5 bases and J by 1 base, with 14 bases between the two germline ends. The V gene's germline CDR1 is DFQATT and CDR2 SNEGSKA (reference sequence). CDR3 in DNA: TGCAGTGCTTCTCGACAGAGAATCCAAGAGACCCAGTACTTC. Translated, it gives CSASRQRIQETQYF.

There are a few counts of this clonotype. J is TRBJ1-4 and V is TRBV7-9; the D is unclear. CDR1 is SEHNR and CDR2 is FQNEAQ in the germline V gene (reference sequence). CDR3 length equals 15 residues. V dropped 1 base and J dropped 7 bases, with 13 bases sitting between them. The CDR3 coding sequence is TGTGCCAGCAGCTTAGTGCCCCCGAGAGGTGAAAAACTGTTTTTT. Amino acids: CASSLVPPRGEKLFF.

This clonotype came up a few times. The V gene is TRBV29-1, the J gene TRBJ2-7, with D perhaps TRBD1 or TRBD2 (7 bases each). Germline lookup yields CDR1 SQVTM and CDR2 ANQGSEA. The V end lost 7 bases, the J end lost 3 bases, and 16 bases lay between the germline ends. This CDR3 has 13 amino acids. In DNA form, the CDR3 reads TGCAGCGCCCAGACAGGGAGGGTCTACGAGCAGTACTTC. Amino acid sequence: CSAQTGRVYEQYF.

This CDR3 is CASNWGRKPSEQYF. The CDR3 bases are TGTGCCAGCAATTGGGGGAGGAAACCCTCCGAGCAGTACTTC. The V gene is TRBV6-5, the J gene TRBJ2-7, with D perhaps TRBD2 (6 bases). The length of the CDR3 is 14 residues. The germline CDR1 and CDR2 sequences are MNHEY and SVGAGI. Trimming shortened V by 7 bases and J by 6 bases, and 19 bases separated the two germline ends.

The V gene is TRBV20-1, the J gene TRBJ1-5, with D unresolved. With 1 base removed from V and 0 bases from J, the gap between germline ends came to 10 bases. Germline loops: CDR1 DFQATT, CDR2 SNEGSKA (reference sequence). This CDR3 is 15 amino acids long. CDR3 loop: CSARGARVSNQPQHF. In DNA form, the CDR3 reads TGCAGTGCTAGAGGGGCGAGGGTTAGCAATCAGCCCCAGCATTTT.

The chain recombines TRBV20-1 with TRBJ2-2, with unresolved D. The V gene's germline CDR1 is DFQATT and CDR2 SNEGSKA (reference sequence). The CDR3 loop spans 15 amino acids. The V end was cut by 3 bases, the J end by 1 base, with 12 bases between. In DNA, the CDR3 is TGCAGTGCTAGGGTGGCTAGTAGGAACACCGGGGAGCTGTTTTTT. Protein sequence: CSARVASRNTGELFF.

This clonotype turned up a few times. The gene calls are TRBV28 and TRBJ2-7; 12 bases map to TRBD2. Germline V CDR1 and CDR2: MDHEN, SYDVKM. The junction had 3 bases not matched to a gene; V was cut back by 6 bases and J by 0 bases. The CDR3 sequence is 15 residues long. Here the CDR3 reads CASRGLAGLSYEQYF. The DNA for the CDR3 is TGTGCCAGCAGGGGACTAGCGGGCCTCTCCTACGAGCAGTACTTC.